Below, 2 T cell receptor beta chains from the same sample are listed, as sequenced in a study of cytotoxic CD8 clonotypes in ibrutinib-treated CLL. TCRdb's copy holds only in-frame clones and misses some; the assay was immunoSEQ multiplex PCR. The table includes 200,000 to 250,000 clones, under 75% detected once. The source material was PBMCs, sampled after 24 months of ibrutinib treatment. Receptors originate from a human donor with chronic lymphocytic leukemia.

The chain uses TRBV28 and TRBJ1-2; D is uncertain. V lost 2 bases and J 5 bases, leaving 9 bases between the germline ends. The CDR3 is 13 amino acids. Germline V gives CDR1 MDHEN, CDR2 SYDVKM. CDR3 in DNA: TGTGCCAGCAGTTTACCCCTGGTTTATGGCTACACCTTC. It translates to CASSLPLVYGYTF.

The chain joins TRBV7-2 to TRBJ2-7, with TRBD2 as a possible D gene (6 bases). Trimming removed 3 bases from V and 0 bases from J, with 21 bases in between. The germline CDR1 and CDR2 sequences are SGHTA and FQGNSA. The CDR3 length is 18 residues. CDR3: CASSFPKSSGVTSYEQYF. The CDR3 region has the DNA TGTGCCAGCAGCTTCCCTAAAAGTAGCGGTGTCACCTCCTACGAGCAGTACTTC.